The T cell receptor (beta chain) described here comes from a study of cytomegalovirus exposure and HLA in healthy donors. Points from the study as a whole: Later analysis identified a missense DCLRE1C variant that was linked to TCR beta V- and J-gene trimming.

Trimming removed 3 bases from V and 8 bases from J, with 13 bases in between. Germline V CDR1 and CDR2: SEHNR, FQNEAQ (reference sequence). The CDR3 contains 13 residues. A note on this clone: The antigen is not known.

The study ran its PCR with 60 Vbeta and 13 Jbeta primers. Assay: immunoSEQ multiplex PCR; the TCRdb copy retains only in-frame clones and omits some. The data hold about 180,000 clones, with roughly 80% observed a single time. This clonotype originated in a male donor in good health and CMV-seronegative. The V and J genes are TRBV7-9 and TRBJ1-1, with TRBD1 as a possible D gene (6 bases). Material: PBMCs. CDR3 DNA: TGTGCCAGCAGCTTTTCGGGGGGCATCGAAGCTTTCTTT. This translates into CASSFSGGIEAFF.